This TCR beta chain was profiled in a study of identifying expanded T cells in peripheral blood. Germline lookup yields CDR1 SEHNR and CDR2 FQNEAQ (reference sequence). V dropped 1 base and J dropped 4; count of bases not matched to a gene: 4. This CDR3 is built from 15 residues. Clones were read by immunoSEQ multiplex PCR, and TCRdb kept only the in-frame ones, dropping some. There are about 86,000 clones in the sample; more than 75% occur only once, and 4.5% lies in the top ten. The origin of this receptor is a person aged 18-70 years in good health. The sequenced sample consisted of blood. J is TRBJ1-1 and V is TRBV7-9; 9 bases fit TRBD1. The CDR3 sequence is CASSLGDRVGTEAFF. DNA of the CDR3: TGTGCCAGCAGCTTAGGGGACAGGGTTGGCACTGAAGCTTTCTTT.